This TCR beta chain was sequenced during a study of cytomegalovirus exposure and HLA in healthy donors. Findings of the study overall: Among the CMV-associated chains, a few were confirmed in vitro as specific for CMV antigens. Being productive about 87% or about 30% of the time was typical of most TCR beta V segments in an earlier analysis.

Vbeta (60) and Jbeta (13) primers were used in the PCR. Assay: immunoSEQ multiplex PCR; the TCRdb copy retains only in-frame clones and omits some. Among 100,000 or so clones listed, roughly three quarters were seen once. This clone occurred a few times. Its antigen is not known. Trimming shortened V by 8 bases and J by 1 base, and 14 bases separated the two germline ends. This CDR3 comprises 14 residues. The germline gives CDR1 SEHNR, CDR2 FQNEAQ (reference sequence). Source material: PBMCs. The source of this sequence is a male donor in good health and CMV-seronegative. The genes are TRBV7-9 and TRBJ1-2; D remains unclear. The CDR3 sequence: CASQGGDFNYGYTF. The CDR3 region has the DNA TGTGCCAGCCAAGGCGGGGATTTTAACTATGGCTACACCTTC.